This TCR beta chain was captured by sequencing in a study of CD8 T cells in Susac syndrome. Germline-derived CDR1 and CDR2 are LGHDT and YNNKEL (reference sequence). Trimming took off 4 bases at V and 3 bases at J, with 13 bases between the two ends. This CDR3 is 14 amino acids long. Points from the study as a whole: An acknowledgment was made by the study that its TCR sequencing and HLA analysis involved relatively few individuals.

The authors reverse transcribed roughly 0.5 to 1 ug RNA with random hexamers. TCR beta CDR3 was amplified by immunoSEQ covering 54 Vbeta and 13 Jbeta. One entry per CDR3 protein results from TCRdb running MiXCR on the immunoSEQ multiplex PCR reads. This repertoire shows 250,000 to 300,000 distinct CDR3 sequences, approximately 85% found once; its top ten account for 0.21%. The T cells that were sequenced for TCR beta were CD8+ and CD4+ cells from blood. Regarding this clonotype: Its antigen is as yet unknown.

This sequence joins TRBV3-1 and TRBJ2-7; TRBD1 is a possible D gene (6 bases). Source material: CD8+ T cells from PBMCs. The clonotype originates from a human donor with multiple sclerosis. In DNA form, the CDR3 reads TGTGCCAGCAGCCCCCGGGGACACAACTACGAGCAGTACTTC. Amino acids: CASSPRGHNYEQYF.